This T cell receptor (beta chain) was retrieved from a study of somatic mutations in cytotoxic T cells in rheumatoid arthritis. Study-wide results and caveats: The identity of the antigens targeted by the expanded CD8+ clones remained unknown.

Details on this clone: The antigen is not known.

Here immunoSEQ multiplex PCR was the method, and the copy in TCRdb shows in-frame clones only, minus some. The table records 15,000 to 20,000 clones, approximately 80% of them present only once. Germline V lookup: CDR1 MNHEY, CDR2 SVGAGI. The CDR3 contains 15 residues. V was clipped by 7 bases and J by 5 bases, with 17 bases between them. This chain uses TRBV6-5 with TRBJ2-2, with D perhaps matching TRBD2 (6 bases). This clonotype was sampled from an adult with rheumatoid arthritis. The sequenced sample was CD8+ T cells sorted from blood. For the CDR3, the DNA is TGTGCCAGCATCAACCTAATGGGGGGAACCGGGGAGCTGTTTTTT. Protein sequence: CASINLMGGTGELFF.